A single TCR beta chain is shown here with its context. The antigen is undetermined. This specimen belongs to a study of cytomegalovirus exposure and HLA in healthy donors. General study points: Reports indicated that the classifier achieved high specificity and sensitivity in diagnosing cytomegalovirus status. Highly shared variants forming one cluster were likely a sequencing artifact. It was 150 to 200 TCR beta chains that were listed as cytomegalovirus-associated.

The primer mix had 60 Vbeta and 13 Jbeta primers. Generated by immunoSEQ multiplex PCR, the TCRdb table keeps only in-frame clones and is missing some. The data contain 97,000 or so clones, 70% to 80% of them singletons. Each donor was healthy, and each was a bone marrow donor. Germline V CDR1 and CDR2: LNHDA, SQIVND (reference sequence). V was trimmed by 9 bases and J by 5 bases, leaving 20 bases between them. The CDR3 runs to 15 residues. The rearrangement links TRBV19 to TRBJ2-1, with D possibly matching TRBD1 (5 bases). This receptor was taken from a male donor in good health and CMV-seropositive. Sequencing used PBMCs. Here the CDR3 reads CASSKLRQSHNEQFF. The CDR3 bases are TGTGCCAGCTCCAAACTACGACAGTCCCACAATGAGCAGTTCTTC. Together with reference TRBV19 and TRBJ2-1, the CDR3 gives the full variable domain: DGGITQSPKYLFRKEGQNVTLSCEQNLNHDAMYWYRQDPGQGLRLIYYSQIVNDFQKGDIAEGYSVSREKKESFPLTVTSAQKNPTAFYLCASSKLRQSHNEQFFGPGTRLTVL.